The present entry profiles one T cell receptor (beta chain) with its context. Per the germline V gene, CDR1 is SGDLS and CDR2 is YYNGEE. The ends were cut back, 3 bases at V and 1 base at J, with 14 bases in the middle. This CDR3 is built from 16 residues. Data came from immunoSEQ multiplex PCR; TCRdb stores just in-frame clones and leaves some out. This sample yields just over 30,000 clones, of which 86% are seen a single time; roughly 31% belongs to the top ten. This record belongs to a study of OX40 agonist ivuxolimab in advanced cancers. Background on the study: An anti-OX40 (CD134) antibody with agonistic activity, ivuxolimab, was administered to patients. Head and neck, renal cell, melanoma or hepatocellular carcinoma were the cancers that dose-escalation patients had. Three patients, one with hepatocellular carcinoma and two with cutaneous melanoma, responded partially.

The clonotype comes from an adult with an advanced solid tumor such as melanoma, head and neck, liver or kidney cancer. The chain recombines TRBV9 with TRBJ2-1, with D unclear. The source was CD4+ or CD8+ T cells sorted from blood, collected in a trial of the OX40 agonist ivuxolimab. CDR3 sequence reads: CASSGEDSISYNEQFF. The CDR3, as DNA: TGTGCCAGCAGCGGTGAGGATTCAATATCCTACAATGAGCAGTTCTTC. The whole variable domain, filled in from reference TRBV9 and TRBJ2-1, reads DSGVTQTPKHLITATGQRVTLRCSPRSGDLSVYWYQQSLDQGLQFLIQYYNGEERAKGNILERFSAQQFPDLHSELNLSSLELGDSALYFCASSGEDSISYNEQFFGPGTRLTVL.